The clone carrying this T cell receptor beta chain was detected a few times. Selected positively for CCR7 and CD45RO-negative, naive CD8 cells excluded terminally differentiated effector memory CD45RA+ cells. Under the authors' procedure: ImmunoSEQ gave junction-only sequences without quality scores, so filtering differed. Generated by immunoSEQ multiplex PCR, the TCRdb table keeps only in-frame clones and is missing some. V, J and clone size were drawn from that table, and D and trimming were deduced from the DNA. The repertoire holds millions of clones, with around 93% as singletons. Trimming cost V 6 bases and J 5 bases; bases outside gene matches: 5. The germline CDR1 and CDR2 sequences are SNHLY and FYNNEI. The CDR3 extends over 13 amino acids. These data originate in a study of shared clonotypes between healthy human individuals.

The receptor comes from a man between 18 and 35 years old in good health. Some clones in this sample may be carry-over from other donors' samples. The chain joins TRBV2 to TRBJ2-7; 9 bases agree with TRBD1. The specimen sequenced was naive CD8+ T cells from PBMCs. CDR3 residues: CASRLDRGNEQYF. The DNA for the CDR3 is TGTGCCAGCAGGTTGGACAGGGGAAACGAGCAGTACTTC.